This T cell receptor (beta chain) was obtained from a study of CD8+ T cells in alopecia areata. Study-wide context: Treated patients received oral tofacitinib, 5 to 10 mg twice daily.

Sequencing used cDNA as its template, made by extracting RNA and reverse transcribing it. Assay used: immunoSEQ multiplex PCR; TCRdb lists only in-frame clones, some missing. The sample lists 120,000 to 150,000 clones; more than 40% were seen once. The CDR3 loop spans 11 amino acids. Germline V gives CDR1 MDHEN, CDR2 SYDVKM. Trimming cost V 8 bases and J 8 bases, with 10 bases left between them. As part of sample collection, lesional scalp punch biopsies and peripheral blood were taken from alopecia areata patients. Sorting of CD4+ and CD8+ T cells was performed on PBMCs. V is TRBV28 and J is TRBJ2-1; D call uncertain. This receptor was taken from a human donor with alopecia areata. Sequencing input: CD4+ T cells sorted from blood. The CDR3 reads CASVRNDEQFF. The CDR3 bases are TGTGCCAGCGTGCGGAACGATGAGCAGTTCTTC. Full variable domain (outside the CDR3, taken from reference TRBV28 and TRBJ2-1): DVKVTQSSRYLVKRTGEKVFLECVQDMDHENMFWYRQDPGLGLRLIYFSYDVKMKEKGDIPEGYSVSREKKERFSLILESASTNQTSMYLCASVRNDEQFFGPGTRLTVL.